The 23 T cell receptor beta chains below come from one sample, sequenced in a study of blood T cell repertoires in COVID-19. Libraries were prepared by immunoSEQ multiplex PCR; TCRdb keeps only in-frame clonotypes and omits some of them. The repertoire has around 73,000 clones, over 65% of them found once; the top ten carry about 3.8%. Material for sequencing was peripheral blood. These TCRs come from a woman aged 55-69 years with acute or convalescent COVID-19.

This chain links TRBV7-3 with TRBJ2-2; 7 nucleotides align to TRBD1. The CDR3 sequence is 16 residues long. After removal of 4 bases from V and 8 bases from J, the junction contained 13 bases not matched to a gene. Per germline, CDR1 SGHTA and CDR2 FQGTGA. Written as DNA, the CDR3 is TGTGCCAGCAGCTCCACACCACACGACAGGGCGGGGGAGCTGTTTTTT. Its protein product is CASSSTPHDRAGELFF.

This chain joins TRBV5-4 and TRBJ1-1; D not resolved. With 0 bases removed from V and 4 bases from J, the gap between germline ends came to 7 bases. The length of the CDR3 is 13 residues. The germline V gene has CDR1 SGHNT and CDR2 YYREEE (reference sequence). As DNA, the CDR3 is TGTGCCAGCAGCTTGGATCCGGGCACTGAAGCTTTCTTT. Protein sequence: CASSLDPGTEAFF.

The rearrangement uses TRBV12-2 and TRBJ2-7; the table's D gene call, TRBD2, was not cross checked with the DNA. TRBV12-2 is recorded as a pseudogene. The CDR3 runs 14 residues. The CDR3 DNA is TGTGCAAGTCCTAGGTCAGTCGCCCTCTACGAGCAGTACTTC. Protein: CASPRSVALYEQYF.

The table lists this clone with many counts. This rearrangement joins TRBV5-5 to TRBJ2-3; no clear D. Trimming cost V 5 bases and J 0 bases, with 16 bases left between them. CDR1 SGHKS and CDR2 YYEKEE come from the germline V gene (reference sequence). The CDR3 is made up of 16 amino acids. CDR3 residues: CASRTTELFSTDTQYF. In DNA form, the CDR3 reads TGTGCCAGCAGGACGACTGAGCTCTTTAGCACAGATACGCAGTATTTT.

The chain joins TRBV10-2 to TRBJ2-7; 10 bases line up with TRBD2. The CDR3 sequence is 17 residues long. Germline CDR1 reads WSHSY; CDR2 reads SAAADI. Trimming at V came to 0 bases and at J to 3 bases, leaving 8 bases not matched to a gene. The CDR3 DNA follows: TGCGCCAGCAGTGAGTCAGATAGCGGGAGGAGGAACTACGAGCAGTACTTC. Protein sequence: CASSESDSGRRNYEQYF.

V usage is TRBV7-6 and J usage is TRBJ2-5; D perhaps matches TRBD2 (5 bases). The V gene's germline CDR1 is SGHVS and CDR2 FNYEAQ. V was shortened by 5 bases and J by 4 bases, with 20 bases between the two germline ends. The length of the CDR3 is 16 residues. The DNA for the CDR3 is TGTGCCAGCAGCCAAGGCACTATTTCTAGCCCAGAGACCCAGTACTTC. As protein: CASSQGTISSPETQYF.

This chain joins TRBV19 and TRBJ1-1; perhaps TRBD1 as D (6 bases). Per the germline V gene, CDR1 is LNHDA and CDR2 is SQIVND (reference sequence). V lost 6 bases, J lost 4 bases, and 18 bases lay in between. The CDR3 is 15 residues long. CDR3 sequence (DNA): TGTGCCAGTAGGACGTTAGACGCGGGGGCCACTGAAGCTTTCTTT. This gives the protein CASRTLDAGATEAFF.

A word on this clone: The junction departs from germline at one end; a sequencing error may be responsible. This chain links TRBV29-1 with TRBJ1-2; TRBD1 aligns across 9 bases. CDR3 length: 14 amino acids. From germline, CDR1 is SQVTM and CDR2 ANQGSEA. CDR3 residues: CSVVQGARINGYTF. CDR3 DNA: TGCAGCGTTGTACAGGGGGCGAGAATTAATGGTTACACCTTC.

The CDR3 DNA sequence: TGTGCCAGCTCAGAGACCCGACAGCCTGTTAACTATGGCTACACCTTC. Translation: CASSETRQPVNYGYTF. V is TRBV18 and J is TRBJ1-2, with a tentative D call TRBD1 (5 bases). This CDR3 region has 16 residues. Germline-derived CDR1 and CDR2 are KGHSH and LQKENI. Trimming stripped 5 bases from V and 1 base from J, with 17 bases between.

This clone is medium-sized (0.01 to 0.1%) by share. This rearrangement joins TRBV11-3 to TRBJ2-2; D is ambiguous. V was shortened by 1 base and J by 0 bases, with 3 bases between the two germline ends. The germline CDR1 and CDR2 sequences are SGHNT and YENEEA. The CDR3 contains 14 residues. The CDR3 spells CASSLVANTGELFF. In DNA form, the CDR3 reads TGTGCCAGCAGCTTAGTAGCGAACACCGGGGAGCTGTTTTTT.

The chain is built from TRBV5-1 and TRBJ2-2; 12 bases align to TRBD2. From germline, CDR1 is SGHRS and CDR2 YFSETQ. This CDR3 contains 16 residues. V shed 3 bases and J 5 bases; nucleotides not matched to a gene: 5. This chain's CDR3 is CASSSTGTSGTGELFF. CDR3 bases: TGCGCCAGCAGCTCAACCGGGACTAGCGGGACCGGGGAGCTGTTTTTT. Using reference TRBV5-1 and TRBJ2-2 for the parts outside the CDR3, the full variable domain is KAGVTQTPRYLIKTRGQQVTLSCSPISGHRSVSWYQQTPGQGLQFLFEYFSETQRNKGNFPGRFSGRQFSNSRSEMNVSTLELGDSALYLCASSSTGTSGTGELFFGEGSRLTVL.

This clone came up once. V gene TRBV11-1 combines with J gene TRBJ2-3, with 10 bases identical to TRBD2. J gave up 4 bases and V 5 bases, and 3 bases lay outside the gene matches. This CDR3 spans 14 amino acids. Germline V gene data show CDR1 as SGHAT and CDR2 as FQDESV (reference sequence). This CDR3 is CASSPGTSADTQYF. CDR3 in DNA: TGTGCCAGCAGCCCCGGGACTAGCGCAGATACGCAGTATTTT.

This chain connects TRBV5-5 to TRBJ1-2; the D gene is possibly TRBD1 (5 bases). The CDR3 consists of 16 residues. Trimming took 4 bases from V and 3 from J, leaving 19 bases between them. Germline CDR1 reads SGHKS; CDR2 reads YYEKEE (reference sequence). Written as DNA, the CDR3 is TGTGCCAGCAGCCAGGGTCCAGACCCCACCTACTATGGCTACACCTTC. This sequence encodes CASSQGPDPTYYGYTF.

The V gene is TRBV28, the J gene TRBJ1-1, with D unresolved. V was trimmed by 8 bases and J by 0 bases, leaving 16 bases between them. The CDR3 is 15 residues long. Germline CDR1 reads MDHEN; CDR2 reads SYDVKM. The CDR3 nucleotides are TGTGCCAGCTACCCGACCCTAGACTTGAACACTGAAGCTTTCTTT. Its protein product is CASYPTLDLNTEAFF.

The gene calls are TRBV25-1 and TRBJ1-4, with TRBD1 matching over 7 bases. The CDR3 covers 13 residues. The ends lost 6 bases at V and 5 bases at J; junction bases unmatched: 3. The germline CDR1 and CDR2 sequences are MGHDK and SYGVNS. CDR3 region: CASSPGGNEKLFF. The CDR3 nucleotides are TGTGCCAGCAGCCCAGGGGGGAATGAAAAACTGTTTTTT.

The chain has TRBV7-2 and TRBJ1-1; D is undetermined. V dropped 4 bases and J dropped 2 bases, with 14 bases sitting between them. The CDR3 sequence is 15 residues long. From germline, CDR1 is SGHTA and CDR2 FQGNSA. This CDR3 reads CASSSRGLKNTEAFF. CDR3 sequence (DNA): TGTGCCAGCAGCTCCAGAGGGTTAAAAAACACTGAAGCTTTCTTT.

V usage is TRBV10-3 and J usage is TRBJ1-5; 7 bases are a match to TRBD1. CDR1 is ENHRY and CDR2 is SYGVKD in the germline V gene. The CDR3 has 14 residues. V was clipped by 8 bases and J by 4 bases; unmatched bases: 8. The CDR3 sequence is CAISGKQGNQPQHF. CDR3 in DNA: TGTGCCATCTCGGGAAAACAGGGGAATCAGCCCCAGCATTTT.

This clone is a singleton in its sample. The chain links TRBV5-8 to TRBJ1-5; 7 nucleotides match TRBD1. This CDR3 spans 15 amino acids. V was clipped by 4 bases and J by 4 bases; unmatched bases: 8. CDR1 and CDR2 (germline): SGHTS, YDEGEE. CDR3 bases: TGTGCCAGCAGCCCGGGACAGCACAATAATCAGCCCCAGCATTTT. Translation gives CASSPGQHNNQPQHF.

V and J are TRBV9 and TRBJ2-1, with 11 bases aligning to TRBD2. This CDR3 spans 19 amino acids. From germline, CDR1 is SGDLS and CDR2 YYNGEE. Trimming removed 0 bases from V and 0 bases from J; junction bases left unmatched: 8. CDR3 coding DNA: TGTGCCAGCAGCGTAGTACTAGCGGGAGTTCAGGGCTCCTACAATGAGCAGTTCTTC. Translated, it gives CASSVVLAGVQGSYNEQFF.

V gene TRBV19 combines with J gene TRBJ2-1; TRBD1 aligns across 8 bases. Trimming removed 3 bases from V and 6 bases from J; junction bases left unmatched: 7. This CDR3 spans 15 amino acids. CDR1 is LNHDA and CDR2 is SQIVND in the germline V gene (reference sequence). The DNA of the CDR3 is TGTGCCAGTAGTATGTCGGGGACAGGCTTCAATGAGCAGTTCTTC. Its protein is CASSMSGTGFNEQFF.

The chain uses TRBV6-5 and TRBJ1-6; D remains unclear. The CDR3 contains 14 residues. Germline V lookup: CDR1 MNHEY, CDR2 SVGAGI. Trimming took 3 bases from V and 5 from J, leaving 8 bases between them. The CDR3 DNA sequence: TGTGCCAGCAGTTATCAGGCCCATAATTCACCCCTCCACTTT. Translated: CASSYQAHNSPLHF.

This sequence joins TRBV4-1 and TRBJ2-2; TRBD2 agrees at 8 bases. Germline V lookup: CDR1 MGHRA, CDR2 YSYEKL. The trim removed 4 bases at V and 8 bases at J, leaving 6 bases unmatched. The CDR3 consists of 14 residues. CDR3 protein: CASSPSLAGGELFF. In nucleotides, the CDR3 is TGCGCCAGCAGCCCGTCGCTAGCGGGTGGGGAGCTGTTTTTT.

The genes are TRBV7-7 and TRBJ2-1; maybe TRBD2 (6 bases). Trimming stripped 5 bases from V and 7 bases from J, with 24 bases between. CDR1 SSHAT and CDR2 FNYEAQ come from the germline V gene (reference sequence). The CDR3 extends over 17 amino acids. CDR3 in amino acids: CASSARGGRRETNEQFF. The CDR3 DNA sequence: TGTGCCAGCAGCGCCCGGGGAGGACGGAGGGAGACGAATGAGCAGTTCTTC.